This T cell receptor (beta chain) was retrieved from a study of memory CD4+ T cells and cytomegalovirus serostatus. General observations from the study: Repertoires predicted CMV serostatus with median bootstrapped AUC of roughly 0.96.

The sort gate was single viable CD3+CD4+CD8-CD45RO+ cells for memory CD4+ T cells. A remark on this clone: Its antigen remains unidentified.

Libraries were prepared by immunoSEQ multiplex PCR; TCRdb keeps only in-frame clonotypes and omits some of them. The table includes tens of thousands of clones, 70% to 80% detected once. This CDR3 spans 18 amino acids. From germline, CDR1 is MGHRA and CDR2 YSYEKL. The ends lost 4 bases at V and 4 bases at J; junction bases unmatched: 11. The chain recombines TRBV4-1 with TRBJ1-4; 11 nucleotides match TRBD1. Sequencing input: memory CD4+ T cells from blood. The clonotype was recovered from an adult in good health and CMV-seronegative. CDR3 amino acids: CASSLSGTGGVVNEKLFF. DNA for the CDR3: TGCGCCAGCAGCCTCTCCGGGACAGGGGGTGTGGTTAATGAAAAACTGTTTTTT.